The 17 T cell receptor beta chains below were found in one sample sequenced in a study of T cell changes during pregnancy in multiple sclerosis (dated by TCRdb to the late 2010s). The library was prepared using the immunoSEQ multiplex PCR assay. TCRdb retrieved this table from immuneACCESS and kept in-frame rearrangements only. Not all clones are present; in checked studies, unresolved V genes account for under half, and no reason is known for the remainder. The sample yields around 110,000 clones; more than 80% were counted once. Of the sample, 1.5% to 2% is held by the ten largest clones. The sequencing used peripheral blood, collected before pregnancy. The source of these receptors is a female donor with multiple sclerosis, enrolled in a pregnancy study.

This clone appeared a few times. CDR3 coding DNA: TGTGCCAGCAGCGTAGCTCGGACAGGGGGCGCAGATACGCAGTATTTT. Translation: CASSVARTGGADTQYF. V is TRBV9 and J is TRBJ2-3, with TRBD1 matching over 11 bases. Trimming removed 0 bases from V and 4 bases from J; junction bases left unmatched: 4. This CDR3 has 16 amino acids. CDR1 and CDR2 (germline): SGDLS, YYNGEE.

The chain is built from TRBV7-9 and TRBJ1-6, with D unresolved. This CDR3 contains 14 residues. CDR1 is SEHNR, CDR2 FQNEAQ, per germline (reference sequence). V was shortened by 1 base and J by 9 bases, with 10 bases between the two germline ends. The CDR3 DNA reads TGTGCCAGCAGCTTAGTGGAGGGAGGTTCACCCCTCCACTTT. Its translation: CASSLVEGGSPLHF. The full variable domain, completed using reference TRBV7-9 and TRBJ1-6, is DTGVSQNPRHKITKRGQNVTFRCDPISEHNRLYWYRQTLGQGPEFLTYFQNEAQLEKSRLLSDRFSAERPKGSFSTLEIQRTEQGDSAMYLCASSLVEGGSPLHFGNGTRLTVT.

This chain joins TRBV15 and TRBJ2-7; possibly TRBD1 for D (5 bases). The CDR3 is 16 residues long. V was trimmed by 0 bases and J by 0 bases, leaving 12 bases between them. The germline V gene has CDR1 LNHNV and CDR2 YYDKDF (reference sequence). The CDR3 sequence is CATSRDSTGRSYEQYF. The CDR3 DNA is TGTGCCACCAGCAGAGATAGCACAGGACGCTCCTACGAGCAGTACTTC.

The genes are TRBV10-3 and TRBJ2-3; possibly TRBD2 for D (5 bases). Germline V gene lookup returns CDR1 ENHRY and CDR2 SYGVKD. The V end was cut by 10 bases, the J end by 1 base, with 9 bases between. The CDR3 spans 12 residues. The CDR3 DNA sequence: TGTGCCACCATGGGAGGCACAGATACGCAGTATTTT. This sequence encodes CATMGGTDTQYF.

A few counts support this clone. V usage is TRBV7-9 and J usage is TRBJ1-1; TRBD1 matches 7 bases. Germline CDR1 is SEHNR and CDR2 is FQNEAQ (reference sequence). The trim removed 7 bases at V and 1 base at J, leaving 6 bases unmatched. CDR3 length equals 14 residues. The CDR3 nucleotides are TGTGCCAGCACCGAACAGGGGTGGAACACTGAAGCTTTCTTT. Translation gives CASTEQGWNTEAFF.

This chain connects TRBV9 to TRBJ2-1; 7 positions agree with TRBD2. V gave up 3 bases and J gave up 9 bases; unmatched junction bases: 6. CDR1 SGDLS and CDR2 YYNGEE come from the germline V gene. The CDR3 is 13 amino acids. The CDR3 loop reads CASSEGTTGEQFF. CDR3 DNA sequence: TGTGCCAGCAGCGAGGGGACTACAGGTGAGCAGTTCTTC.

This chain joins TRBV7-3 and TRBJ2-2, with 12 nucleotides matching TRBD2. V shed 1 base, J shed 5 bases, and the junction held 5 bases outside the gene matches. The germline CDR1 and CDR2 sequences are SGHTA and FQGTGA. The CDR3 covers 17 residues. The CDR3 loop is CASSLRSLAGGTGELFF. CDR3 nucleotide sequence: TGTGCCAGCAGCTTAAGGTCCCTAGCGGGGGGGACCGGGGAGCTGTTTTTT.

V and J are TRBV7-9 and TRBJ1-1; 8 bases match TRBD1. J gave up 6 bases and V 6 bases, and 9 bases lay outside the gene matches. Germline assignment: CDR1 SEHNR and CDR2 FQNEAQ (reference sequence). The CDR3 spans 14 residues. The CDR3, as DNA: TGTGCCAGCAGGCATCCGACAGGGGCCGCTGAAGCTTTCTTT. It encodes CASRHPTGAAEAFF.

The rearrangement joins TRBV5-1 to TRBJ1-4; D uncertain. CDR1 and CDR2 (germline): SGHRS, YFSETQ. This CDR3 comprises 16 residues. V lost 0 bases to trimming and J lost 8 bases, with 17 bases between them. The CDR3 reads CASSLVGRTLGEKLFF. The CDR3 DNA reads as TGCGCCAGCAGCTTGGTTGGGCGGACTCTTGGAGAAAAACTGTTTTTT. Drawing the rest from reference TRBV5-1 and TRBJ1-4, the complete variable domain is KAGVTQTPRYLIKTRGQQVTLSCSPISGHRSVSWYQQTPGQGLQFLFEYFSETQRNKGNFPGRFSGRQFSNSRSEMNVSTLELGDSALYLCASSLVGRTLGEKLFFGSGTQLSVL.

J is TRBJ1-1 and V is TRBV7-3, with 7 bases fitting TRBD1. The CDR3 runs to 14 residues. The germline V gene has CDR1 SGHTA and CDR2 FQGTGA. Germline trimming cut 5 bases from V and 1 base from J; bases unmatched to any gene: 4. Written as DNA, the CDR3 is TGTGCCAGCAGCCCAAGACAGGGGAACACTGAAGCTTTCTTT. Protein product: CASSPRQGNTEAFF.

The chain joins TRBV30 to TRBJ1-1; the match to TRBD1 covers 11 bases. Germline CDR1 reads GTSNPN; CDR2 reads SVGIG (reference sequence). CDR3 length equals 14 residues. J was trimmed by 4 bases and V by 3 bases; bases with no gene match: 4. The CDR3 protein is CAWRMGQGVTEAFF. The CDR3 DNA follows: TGTGCCTGGAGGATGGGACAGGGGGTCACTGAAGCTTTCTTT.

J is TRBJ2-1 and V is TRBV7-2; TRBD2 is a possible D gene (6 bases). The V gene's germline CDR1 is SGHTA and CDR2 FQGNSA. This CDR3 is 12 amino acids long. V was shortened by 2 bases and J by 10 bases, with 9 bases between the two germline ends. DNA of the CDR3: TGTGCCAGCAGCTTATTCGGGAGAGAGCAGTTCTTC. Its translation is CASSLFGREQFF.

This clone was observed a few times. The CDR3 region has the DNA TGTGCCTGGAGTCGGACAGGGACTAATGAAAAACTGTTTTTT. Its protein is CAWSRTGTNEKLFF. The rearrangement uses TRBV30 and TRBJ1-4; TRBD1 matches at 8 bases. Germline V gives CDR1 GTSNPN, CDR2 SVGIG (reference sequence). This CDR3 region has 14 residues. The junction had 1 base not matched to a gene; V was cut back by 2 bases and J by 2 bases.

The CDR3 nucleotides read TGTGCCAGCAGCGCTAGCGGGATAGACATTCAGTACTTC. Translation: CASSASGIDIQYF. The chain joins TRBV14 to TRBJ2-4; TRBD2 matches at 9 bases. The CDR3 spans 13 residues. CDR1 and CDR2 from the germline V gene are SGHDN and FVKESK. Trimming removed 5 bases from V and 8 bases from J; junction bases left unmatched: 4.

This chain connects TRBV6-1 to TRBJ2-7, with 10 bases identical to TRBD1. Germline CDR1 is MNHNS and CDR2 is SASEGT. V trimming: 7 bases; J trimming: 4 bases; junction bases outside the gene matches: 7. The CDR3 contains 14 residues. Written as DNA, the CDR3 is TGTGCCAGCATCGCGGGACAGGGGTTTTACGAGCAGTACTTC. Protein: CASIAGQGFYEQYF.

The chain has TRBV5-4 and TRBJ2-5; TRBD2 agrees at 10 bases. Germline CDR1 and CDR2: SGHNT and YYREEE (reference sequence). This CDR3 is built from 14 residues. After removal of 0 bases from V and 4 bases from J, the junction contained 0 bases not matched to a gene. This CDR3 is CASSLGTSGETQYF. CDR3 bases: TGTGCCAGCAGCTTGGGGACTAGCGGAGAGACCCAGTACTTC.

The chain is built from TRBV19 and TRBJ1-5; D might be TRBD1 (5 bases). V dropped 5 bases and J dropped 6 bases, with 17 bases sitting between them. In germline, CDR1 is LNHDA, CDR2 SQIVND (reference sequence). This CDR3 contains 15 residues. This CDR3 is CASSSTGSSGQPQHF. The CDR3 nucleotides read TGTGCCAGTAGTTCAACAGGTTCTTCAGGTCAGCCCCAGCATTTT.